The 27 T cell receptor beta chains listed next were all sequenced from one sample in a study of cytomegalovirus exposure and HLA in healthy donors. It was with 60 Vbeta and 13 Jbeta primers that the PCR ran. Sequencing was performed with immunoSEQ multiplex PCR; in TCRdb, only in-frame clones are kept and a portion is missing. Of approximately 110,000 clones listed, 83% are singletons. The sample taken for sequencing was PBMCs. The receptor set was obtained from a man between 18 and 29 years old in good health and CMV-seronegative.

Written as DNA, the CDR3 is TGTGCCAGCAGTTACCCCAGGAACACTGAAGCTTTCTTT. This translates into CASSYPRNTEAFF. This sequence joins TRBV6-6 and TRBJ1-1, with no clear D. The CDR3 totals 13 residues. Trimming took off 2 bases at V and 1 base at J, with 5 bases between the two ends. Per germline, CDR1 MNHNY and CDR2 SVGAGI (reference sequence).

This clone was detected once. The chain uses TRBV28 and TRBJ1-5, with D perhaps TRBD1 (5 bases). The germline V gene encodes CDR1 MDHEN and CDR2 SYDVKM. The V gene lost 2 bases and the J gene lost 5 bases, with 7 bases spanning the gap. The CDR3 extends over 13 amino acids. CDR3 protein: CASSLAGHQPQHF. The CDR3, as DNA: TGTGCCAGCAGTTTAGCAGGGCATCAGCCCCAGCATTTT.

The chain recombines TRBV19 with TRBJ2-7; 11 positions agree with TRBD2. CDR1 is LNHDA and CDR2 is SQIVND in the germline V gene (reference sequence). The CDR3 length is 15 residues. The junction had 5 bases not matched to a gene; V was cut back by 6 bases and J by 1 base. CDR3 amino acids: CASRVTSGSSYEQYF. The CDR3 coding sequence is TGTGCCAGTAGGGTAACTAGCGGGAGTTCCTACGAGCAGTACTTC.

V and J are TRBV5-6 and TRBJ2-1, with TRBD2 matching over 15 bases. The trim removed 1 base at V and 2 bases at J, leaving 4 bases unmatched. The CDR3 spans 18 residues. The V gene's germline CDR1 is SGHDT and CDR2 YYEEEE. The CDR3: CASSLYGLAGGPYNEQFF. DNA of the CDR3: TGTGCCAGCAGCTTGTACGGACTAGCGGGAGGGCCCTACAATGAGCAGTTCTTC.

The CDR3 DNA sequence: TGTGCCAGTAGTACCGGGACTAGCGGAAAGACCCAGTACTTC. Its protein product is CASSTGTSGKTQYF. V and J are TRBV19 and TRBJ2-5; 11 nucleotides align to TRBD2. The CDR3 totals 14 residues. Looked up from germline, CDR1 is LNHDA and CDR2 is SQIVND (reference sequence). V gave up 4 bases and J gave up 6 bases; unmatched junction bases: 4.

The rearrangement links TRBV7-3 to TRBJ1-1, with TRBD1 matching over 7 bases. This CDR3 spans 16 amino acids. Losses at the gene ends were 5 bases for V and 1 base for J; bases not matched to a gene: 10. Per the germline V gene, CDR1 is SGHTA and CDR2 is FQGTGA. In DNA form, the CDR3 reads TGTGCCAGCAGCCTTAACACCGGGACAGAGAACACTGAAGCTTTCTTT. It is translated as CASSLNTGTENTEAFF. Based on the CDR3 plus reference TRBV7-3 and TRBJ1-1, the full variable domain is GAGVSQTPSNKVTEKGKYVELRCDPISGHTALYWYRQSLGQGPEFLIYFQGTGAADDSGLPNDRFFAVRPEGSVSTLKIQRTERGDSAVYLCASSLNTGTENTEAFFGQGTRLTVV.

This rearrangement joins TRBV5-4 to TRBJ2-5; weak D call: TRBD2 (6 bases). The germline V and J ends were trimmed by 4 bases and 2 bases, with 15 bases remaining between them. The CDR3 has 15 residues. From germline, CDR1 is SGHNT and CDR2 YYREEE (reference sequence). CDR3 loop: CASSPKGGLQETQYF. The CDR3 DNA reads TGTGCCAGCAGCCCGAAGGGAGGCTTACAAGAGACCCAGTACTTC.

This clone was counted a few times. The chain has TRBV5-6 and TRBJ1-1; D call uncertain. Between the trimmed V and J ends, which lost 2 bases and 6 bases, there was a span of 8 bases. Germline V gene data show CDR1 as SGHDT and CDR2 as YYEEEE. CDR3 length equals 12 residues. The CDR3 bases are TGTGCCAGCAGCTTCCGGGGAGCTGAAGCTTTCTTT. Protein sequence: CASSFRGAEAFF.

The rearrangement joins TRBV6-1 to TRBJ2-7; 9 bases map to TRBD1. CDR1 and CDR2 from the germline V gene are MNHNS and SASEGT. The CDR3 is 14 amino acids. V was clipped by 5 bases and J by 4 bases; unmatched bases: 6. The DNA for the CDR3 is TGTGCCAGCAGTACTAGACAGGGGGGGTACGAGCAGTACTTC. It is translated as CASSTRQGGYEQYF.

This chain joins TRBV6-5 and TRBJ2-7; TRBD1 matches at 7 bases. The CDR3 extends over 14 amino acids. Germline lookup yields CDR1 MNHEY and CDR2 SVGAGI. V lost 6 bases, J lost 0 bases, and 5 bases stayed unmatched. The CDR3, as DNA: TGTGCCAGCAGATTGGACAGGACCTCCTACGAGCAGTACTTC. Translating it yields CASRLDRTSYEQYF.

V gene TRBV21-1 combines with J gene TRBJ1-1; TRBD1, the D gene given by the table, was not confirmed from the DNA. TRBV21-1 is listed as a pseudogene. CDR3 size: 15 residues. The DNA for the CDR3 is TGTGCCAGCAGCAAATCAGTCCACCGGAACACTGAAGCTTTCTTT. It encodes CASSKSVHRNTEAFF.

CDR3 amino acids: CAWSLTTGGGTEAFF. CDR3 coding DNA: TGTGCCTGGAGTTTGACGACAGGGGGAGGCACTGAAGCTTTCTTT. The chain has TRBV30 and TRBJ1-1; 9 bases are a match to TRBD1. The CDR3 spans 15 residues. With 2 bases clipped from V and 4 bases from J, the junction kept 8 bases outside the gene matches. Germline values: CDR1 GTSNPN, CDR2 SVGIG (reference sequence).

The DNA of the CDR3 is TGTGCCAGCCCTGGCGGCCGCAACGAGCAGTACTTC. As protein: CASPGGRNEQYF. This rearrangement joins TRBV7-3 to TRBJ2-7; D unclear. The CDR3 extends over 12 amino acids. Germline loops: CDR1 SGHTA, CDR2 FQGTGA. The V end lost 8 bases, the J end lost 5 bases, and 13 bases lay between the germline ends.

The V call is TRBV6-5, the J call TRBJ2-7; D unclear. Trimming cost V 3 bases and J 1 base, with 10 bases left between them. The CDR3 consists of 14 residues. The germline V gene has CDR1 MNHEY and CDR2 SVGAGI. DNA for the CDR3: TGTGCCAGCAGTTATCTCGCCACTTCCTACGAGCAGTACTTC. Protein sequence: CASSYLATSYEQYF.

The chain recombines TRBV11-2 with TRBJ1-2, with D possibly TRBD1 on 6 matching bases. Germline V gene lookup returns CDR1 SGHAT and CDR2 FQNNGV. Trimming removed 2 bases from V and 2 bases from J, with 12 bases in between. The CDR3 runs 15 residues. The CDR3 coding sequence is TGTGCCAGCAGCTTATTCAGGGGCTGGAACTATGGCTACACCTTC. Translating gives CASSLFRGWNYGYTF.

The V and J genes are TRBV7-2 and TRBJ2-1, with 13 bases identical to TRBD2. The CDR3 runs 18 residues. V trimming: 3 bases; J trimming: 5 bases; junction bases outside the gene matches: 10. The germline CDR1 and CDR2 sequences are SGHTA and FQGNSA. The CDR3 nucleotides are TGTGCCAGCAGCTTTGGACTAGCGGGAGAAGGACCCCACAATGAGCAGTTCTTC. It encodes CASSFGLAGEGPHNEQFF. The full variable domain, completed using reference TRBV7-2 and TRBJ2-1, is GAGVSQSPSNKVTEKGKDVELRCDPISGHTALYWYRQSLGQGLEFLIYFQGNSAPDKSGLPSDRFSAERTGGSVSTLTIQRTQQEDSAVYLCASSFGLAGEGPHNEQFFGPGTRLTVL.

The chain's CDR3 is CASSLGQSSGNTIYF. CDR3 DNA: TGCGCCAGCAGCCTTGGGCAGAGCTCTGGAAACACCATATATTTT. The rearrangement uses TRBV4-1 and TRBJ1-3; no definite D call. The V and J ends lost 4 bases and 0 bases respectively, with 10 bases between them. The CDR3 covers 15 residues. Germline CDR1 reads MGHRA; CDR2 reads YSYEKL.

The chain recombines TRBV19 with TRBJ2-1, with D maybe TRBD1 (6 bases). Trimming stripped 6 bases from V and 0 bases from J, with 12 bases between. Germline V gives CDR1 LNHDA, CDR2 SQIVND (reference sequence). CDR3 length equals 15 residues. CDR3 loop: CASRTDRSSYNEQFF. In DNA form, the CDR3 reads TGTGCCAGTAGAACCGACAGGAGCTCCTACAATGAGCAGTTCTTC.

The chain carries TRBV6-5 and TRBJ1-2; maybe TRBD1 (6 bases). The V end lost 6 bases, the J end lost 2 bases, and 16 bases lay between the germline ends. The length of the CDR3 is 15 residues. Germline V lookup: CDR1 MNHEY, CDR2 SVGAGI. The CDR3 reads CASRSGGGPNYGYTF. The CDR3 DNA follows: TGTGCCAGCAGATCCGGGGGGGGGCCCAACTATGGCTACACCTTC.

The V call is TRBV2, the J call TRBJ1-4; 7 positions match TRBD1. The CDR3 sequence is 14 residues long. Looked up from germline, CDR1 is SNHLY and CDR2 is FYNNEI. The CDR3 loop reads CVQGQIKTNEKLFF. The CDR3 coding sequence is TGTGTCCAGGGACAGATTAAGACTAATGAAAAACTGTTTTTT. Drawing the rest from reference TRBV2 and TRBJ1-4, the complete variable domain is EPEVTQTPSHQVTQMGQEVILRCVPISNHLYFYWYRQILGQKVEFLVSFYNNEISEKSEIFDDQFSVERPDGSNFTLKIRSTKLEDSAMYFCVQGQIKTNEKLFFGSGTQLSVL.

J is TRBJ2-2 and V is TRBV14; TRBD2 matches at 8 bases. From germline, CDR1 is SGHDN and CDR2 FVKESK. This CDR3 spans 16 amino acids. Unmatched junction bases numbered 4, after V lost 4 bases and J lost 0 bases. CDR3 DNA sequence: TGTGCCAGCAGCCGCAGACTAGCGCCGAACACCGGGGAGCTGTTTTTT. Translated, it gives CASSRRLAPNTGELFF.

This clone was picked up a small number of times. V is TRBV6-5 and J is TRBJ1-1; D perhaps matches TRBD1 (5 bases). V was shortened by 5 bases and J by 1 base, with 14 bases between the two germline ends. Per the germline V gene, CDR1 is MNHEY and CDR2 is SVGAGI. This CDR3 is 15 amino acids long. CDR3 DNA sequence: TGTGCCAGCAGTCTCAGAACGACAGCGAACACTGAAGCTTTCTTT. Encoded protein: CASSLRTTANTEAFF.

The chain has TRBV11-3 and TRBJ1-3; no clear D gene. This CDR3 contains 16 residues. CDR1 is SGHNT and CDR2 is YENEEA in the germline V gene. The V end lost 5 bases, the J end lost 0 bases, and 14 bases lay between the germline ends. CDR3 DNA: TGTGCCAGCAGCCCTCTTACGAGTACCTCTGGAAACACCATATATTTT. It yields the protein CASSPLTSTSGNTIYF. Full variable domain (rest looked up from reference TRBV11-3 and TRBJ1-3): EAGVVQSPRYKIIEKKQPVAFWCNPISGHNTLYWYLQNLGQGPELLIRYENEEAVDDSQLPKDRFSAERLKGVDSTLKIQPAELGDSAVYLCASSPLTSTSGNTIYFGEGSWLTVV.

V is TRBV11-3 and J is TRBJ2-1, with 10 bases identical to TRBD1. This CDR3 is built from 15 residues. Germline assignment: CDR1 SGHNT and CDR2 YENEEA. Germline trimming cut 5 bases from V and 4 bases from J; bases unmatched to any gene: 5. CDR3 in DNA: TGTGCCAGCAGCAAGACAGGGGGCGTTTACAATGAGCAGTTCTTC. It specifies CASSKTGGVYNEQFF. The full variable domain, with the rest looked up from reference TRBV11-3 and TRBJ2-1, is EAGVVQSPRYKIIEKKQPVAFWCNPISGHNTLYWYLQNLGQGPELLIRYENEEAVDDSQLPKDRFSAERLKGVDSTLKIQPAELGDSAVYLCASSKTGGVYNEQFFGPGTRLTVL.

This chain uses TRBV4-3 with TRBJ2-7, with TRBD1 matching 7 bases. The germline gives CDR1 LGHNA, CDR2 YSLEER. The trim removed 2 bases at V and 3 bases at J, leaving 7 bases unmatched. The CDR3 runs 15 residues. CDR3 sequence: CASSQFPGDSYEQYF. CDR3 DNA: TGCGCCAGCAGCCAATTCCCCGGGGACAGCTACGAGCAGTACTTC.

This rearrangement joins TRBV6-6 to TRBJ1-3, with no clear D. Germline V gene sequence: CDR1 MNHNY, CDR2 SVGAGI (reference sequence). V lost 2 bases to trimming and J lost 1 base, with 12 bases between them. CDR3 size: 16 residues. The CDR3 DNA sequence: TGTGCCAGCAGTTACCCGGACGGGGTGTCTGGAAACACCATATATTTT. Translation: CASSYPDGVSGNTIYF.

CDR3 sequence (DNA): TGTGCCAGTCGATCGGACTTATACGAGCAGTACTTC. As protein: CASRSDLYEQYF. V usage is TRBV19 and J usage is TRBJ2-7; D is perhaps TRBD2 (5 bases). Germline V lookup: CDR1 LNHDA, CDR2 SQIVND (reference sequence). The CDR3 runs 12 residues. Trimming removed 8 bases at V and 4 bases at J, with 12 bases between.